One and the same sample provided the 5 T cell receptor beta chains below, sequenced in a study of T cells in Graves' hyperthyroidism and ophthalmopathy. From RNA transcripts, TCR beta CDR3 regions were amplified. RT-PCR in the first round (using the HTBI primer set) targeted the TCR CDR3. TCRdb called the multiplex PCR reads again in MiXCR, with one record for every CDR3 protein. The table includes hundreds of thousands of distinct CDR3 sequences, just under 45% detected once. The sequenced sample consisted of peripheral blood or thyroid tissue (not recorded which). The receptors here all came from an adult man with Graves' disease, either hyperthyroidism or ophthalmopathy (not recorded which).

As to this clonotype: This may be a read error: a much more frequent sequence differs by one nucleotide. The V call is TRBV20-1, the J call TRBJ1-5, with a weak D call TRBD1 (6 bases). Germline V lookup: CDR1 DFQATT, CDR2 SNEGSKA (reference sequence). This CDR3 contains 13 residues. Trimming shortened V by 5 bases and J by 7 bases, and 15 bases separated the two germline ends. The CDR3 DNA is TGCAGTGCTGGAGGGGGGGCTGGGCAGCCCCAGCATTTT. Protein: CSAGGGAGQPQHF.

There are many counts of this clonotype. This chain joins TRBV29-1 and TRBJ2-5, with D possibly being TRBD1 (5 bases). The V gene's germline CDR1 is SQVTM and CDR2 ANQGSEA. The germline V and J ends were trimmed by 4 bases and 5 bases, with 11 bases remaining between them. The CDR3 spans 12 residues. CDR3 loop: CSVAWGRETQYF. For the CDR3, the DNA is TGCAGCGTTGCTTGGGGCAGGGAGACCCAGTACTTC.

This clonotype has just a few counts. The chain carries TRBV2 and TRBJ1-4, with D possibly being TRBD1 (6 bases). The CDR3 length is 14 residues. The V end lost 6 bases, the J end lost 5 bases, and 13 bases lay between the germline ends. Germline lookup yields CDR1 SNHLY and CDR2 FYNNEI. CDR3 protein: CASRTGHPNEKLFF. The CDR3 region has the DNA TGTGCCAGCAGGACGGGACACCCAAATGAAAAACTGTTTTTT.

CDR3 nucleotide sequence: TGTGCCAGCAGCGTAGACCAGGGTTTAACTGAAGCTTTCTTT. It codes for CASSVDQGLTEAFF. The chain links TRBV9 to TRBJ1-1, with TRBD1 as a possible D gene (5 bases). V was trimmed by 0 bases and J by 5 bases, leaving 11 bases between them. The CDR3 length is 14 residues. The germline gives CDR1 SGDLS, CDR2 YYNGEE.

The J gene is TRBJ1-2, the V gene TRBV10-3; weak D call: TRBD1 (6 bases). The V gene lost 4 bases and the J gene lost 9 bases, with 18 bases spanning the gap. The CDR3 runs 14 residues. Looked up from germline, CDR1 is ENHRY and CDR2 is SYGVKD. As DNA, the CDR3 is TGTGCCATCAGTGTGGGGGCCGGCTCTATTAGCTACACCTTC. Translating it yields CAISVGAGSISYTF.